This passage covers 26 T cell receptor beta chains from one sample sequenced in a study of cytomegalovirus exposure and HLA in healthy donors. PCR involved 60 Vbeta and 13 Jbeta primers. Some clones are missing from TCRdb's copy, which holds only in-frame ones; the method was immunoSEQ multiplex PCR. The sample contains 170,000 or so clones, over 75% of which appear only once. Sample: PBMCs. The source is a woman between 45 and 60 years old in good health and CMV-seropositive.

The V and J genes are TRBV19 and TRBJ2-5; D is perhaps TRBD2 (5 bases). Per germline, CDR1 LNHDA and CDR2 SQIVND (reference sequence). There are 14 residues in the CDR3. V was clipped by 5 bases and J by 4 bases, with 14 bases between them. In nucleotides, the CDR3 is TGTGCCAGTAGTGGCCCCCGAGGAGGAGAGACCCAGTACTTC. Residues: CASSGPRGGETQYF.

This clone appeared a single time. The chain recombines TRBV6-5 with TRBJ2-7; 9 nucleotides align to TRBD2. V lost 10 bases, J lost 2 bases, and 12 bases stayed unmatched. CDR1 is MNHEY, CDR2 SVGAGI, per germline. The CDR3 is made up of 15 amino acids. The CDR3 reads CATGGRAGGAYEQYF. As DNA, the CDR3 is TGTGCCACCGGCGGGAGGGCGGGGGGGGCCTACGAGCAGTACTTC.

The genes are TRBV5-1 and TRBJ1-4; TRBD1 aligns across 10 bases. Looked up from germline, CDR1 is SGHRS and CDR2 is YFSETQ. Trimming removed 4 bases from V and 3 bases from J; junction bases left unmatched: 6. The CDR3 extends over 16 amino acids. The CDR3 here is CASSPTGGAANEKLFF. The DNA for the CDR3 is TGCGCCAGCAGCCCGACAGGGGGCGCGGCTAATGAAAAACTGTTTTTT. Drawing the rest from reference TRBV5-1 and TRBJ1-4, the complete variable domain is KAGVTQTPRYLIKTRGQQVTLSCSPISGHRSVSWYQQTPGQGLQFLFEYFSETQRNKGNFPGRFSGRQFSNSRSEMNVSTLELGDSALYLCASSPTGGAANEKLFFGSGTQLSVL.

This clone was detected a few times. The CDR3 DNA is TGTGCCAGCAGCTCCCAGGGTCGCGGGAGGTTGAATGAGCAGTTCTTC. Its translation is CASSSQGRGRLNEQFF. The chain employs TRBV7-3 and TRBJ2-1, with 8 bases lining up with TRBD2. The V gene end was trimmed by 4 bases and the J gene end by 7 bases; junction bases not matched to a gene: 12. CDR3 length equals 16 residues. Germline assignment: CDR1 SGHTA and CDR2 FQGTGA.

The chain combines TRBV20-1 with TRBJ2-7; D perhaps matches TRBD2 (5 bases). Between the trimmed V and J ends, which lost 7 bases and 0 bases, there was a span of 7 bases. This CDR3 is 11 amino acids long. CDR1 DFQATT and CDR2 SNEGSKA come from the germline V gene (reference sequence). DNA of the CDR3: TGCAGTGTGGGGAGCTCCTACGAGCAGTACTTC. Translation gives CSVGSSYEQYF.

The chain combines TRBV5-1 with TRBJ2-5; D is ambiguous. Looked up from germline, CDR1 is SGHRS and CDR2 is YFSETQ. Trimming cost V 3 bases and J 1 base, with 4 bases left between them. CDR3 length: 12 residues. CDR3 nucleotides: TGCGCCAGCAGCTCCCTCCAAGAGACCCAGTACTTC. This gives the protein CASSSLQETQYF.

V is TRBV15 and J is TRBJ2-2, with TRBD1 matching over 9 bases. CDR1 and CDR2 (germline): LNHNV, YYDKDF (reference sequence). V was pared by 1 base and J by 5 bases, with 5 bases of the junction left unmatched. The CDR3 extends over 16 amino acids. In DNA, the CDR3 is TGTGCCACCAGCAGAGCGGGACAGGGTAGGACCGGGGAGCTGTTTTTT. Translating gives CATSRAGQGRTGELFF. Full variable domain (outside the CDR3, taken from reference TRBV15 and TRBJ2-2): DAMVIQNPRYQVTQFGKPVTLSCSQTLNHNVMYWYQQKSSQAPKLLFHYYDKDFNNEADTPDNFQSRRPNTSFCFLDIRSPGLGDTAMYLCATSRAGQGRTGELFFGEGSRLTVL.

This clone has only one observation. This chain connects TRBV9 to TRBJ2-7; D might be TRBD1 (6 bases). The CDR3 length is 11 residues. V was trimmed by 4 bases and J by 12 bases, leaving 14 bases between them. Germline V lookup: CDR1 SGDLS, CDR2 YYNGEE. The CDR3 nucleotides are TGTGCCAGCAGCAGCCCCGGGACATTGTACTTC. This codes for CASSSPGTLYF.

The CDR3 is CASSLGGGGQFF. In DNA form, the CDR3 reads TGTGCCAGCAGCTTAGGGGGAGGGGGTCAGTTCTTC. V gene TRBV7-6 combines with J gene TRBJ2-1, with D perhaps matching TRBD2 (7 bases). The germline V gene encodes CDR1 SGHVS and CDR2 FNYEAQ. Trimming left V 1 base short and J 13 bases short, with 11 bases between. This CDR3 contains 12 residues.

V gene TRBV28 combines with J gene TRBJ1-6; D is uncertain. The germline gives CDR1 MDHEN, CDR2 SYDVKM. The ends were cut back, 6 bases at V and 0 bases at J, with 9 bases in the middle. CDR3 length equals 15 residues. Here the CDR3 reads CASSLWSSYNSPLHF. The DNA for the CDR3 is TGTGCCAGCAGCCTGTGGAGCTCCTATAATTCACCCCTCCACTTT.

The V call is TRBV11-2, the J call TRBJ2-5; D gene ambiguous. Trimming cost V 5 bases and J 1 base, with 8 bases left between them. CDR3 length: 13 residues. The germline V gene encodes CDR1 SGHAT and CDR2 FQNNGV. The CDR3 DNA follows: TGTGCCAGCAGCCCCAGGATCCAAGAGACCCAGTACTTC. Its translation: CASSPRIQETQYF.

The rearrangement joins TRBV2 to TRBJ1-2; D remains unclear. The CDR3 length is 14 residues. Trimming took 4 bases from V and 0 from J, leaving 9 bases between them. CDR1 and CDR2 from the germline V gene are SNHLY and FYNNEI. CDR3 bases: TGTGCCAGCAGTGGGACGGACTCTAACTATGGCTACACCTTC. As protein: CASSGTDSNYGYTF.

Written as DNA, the CDR3 is TGTGCCAGCAGCTCTAACAGGGGGAAAAACACTGAAGCTTTCTTT. Translating gives CASSSNRGKNTEAFF. This chain links TRBV5-4 with TRBJ1-1; 8 nucleotides align to TRBD1. The germline gives CDR1 SGHNT, CDR2 YYREEE (reference sequence). The CDR3 spans 15 residues. V shed 3 bases, J shed 2 bases, and the junction held 6 bases outside the gene matches. Full variable domain (rest looked up from reference TRBV5-4 and TRBJ1-1): ETGVTQSPTHLIKTRGQQVTLRCSSQSGHNTVSWYQQALGQGPQFIFQYYREEENGRGNFPPRFSGLQFPNYSSELNVNALELDDSALYLCASSSNRGKNTEAFFGQGTRLTVV.

The chain recombines TRBV5-1 with TRBJ2-5, with TRBD2 matching 8 bases. V lost 4 bases and J lost 1; bases outside the gene matches: 6. CDR3 length: 15 amino acids. The germline V gene has CDR1 SGHRS and CDR2 YFSETQ. The CDR3 loop is CASSVTGTSQETQYF. The DNA for the CDR3 is TGCGCCAGCAGCGTGACCGGGACTAGCCAAGAGACCCAGTACTTC.

The rearrangement joins TRBV18 to TRBJ2-1, with 7 bases that match TRBD1. The V gene end was trimmed by 3 bases and the J gene end by 1 base; junction bases not matched to a gene: 3. The CDR3 covers 15 residues. Germline assignment: CDR1 KGHSH and CDR2 LQKENI. CDR3 coding DNA: TGTGCCAGCTCACCCGGACAGGAATCCTACAATGAGCAGTTCTTC. Protein product: CASSPGQESYNEQFF.

The chain has TRBV13 and TRBJ1-3, with 8 bases identical to TRBD1. The CDR3 runs to 15 residues. V was clipped by 4 bases and J by 2 bases; unmatched bases: 4. Germline CDR1 and CDR2: PRHDT and FYEKMQ (reference sequence). Written as DNA, the CDR3 is TGTGCCAGCAGCTGGCAGGGGGCGCCTGGAAACACCATATATTTT. This codes for CASSWQGAPGNTIYF.

This chain links TRBV2 with TRBJ1-2, with no clear D. There are 10 residues in the CDR3. V lost 8 bases and J lost 7, with 8 bases in between. Germline CDR1 and CDR2: SNHLY and FYNNEI. In DNA form, the CDR3 reads TGTGCCAGCGGGAGTGGTGGCTACACCTTC. Its protein product is CASGSGGYTF.

The chain employs TRBV5-5 and TRBJ1-6; 8 bases agree with TRBD1. The V segment lost 4 bases and the J segment 10 bases; nucleotides outside the gene matches: 13. CDR1 SGHKS and CDR2 YYEKEE come from the germline V gene (reference sequence). CDR3 length: 16 amino acids. This chain's CDR3 is CASSPSGQGGWSPLHF. The CDR3, as DNA: TGTGCCAGCAGCCCATCCGGACAGGGAGGTTGGTCACCCCTCCACTTT.

This chain uses TRBV5-4 with TRBJ2-3; D might be TRBD1 (5 bases). The CDR3 contains 17 residues. Between the trimmed V and J ends, which lost 3 bases and 5 bases, there was a span of 22 bases. Looked up from germline, CDR1 is SGHNT and CDR2 is YYREEE (reference sequence). This CDR3 is CASSSLGAATAGDTQYF. The CDR3, as DNA: TGTGCCAGCAGCTCCCTTGGGGCAGCGACCGCCGGAGATACGCAGTATTTT.

The chain joins TRBV7-3 to TRBJ1-2; 8 bases match TRBD1. The CDR3 sequence is 13 residues long. V shed 5 bases and J 3 bases; nucleotides not matched to a gene: 2. The V gene's germline CDR1 is SGHTA and CDR2 FQGTGA. The CDR3 region is CASSLTGDYGYTF. The CDR3, as DNA: TGTGCCAGCAGCCTGACAGGGGACTATGGCTACACCTTC.

CDR3 sequence reads: CASSLGGTGNYEQYF. In nucleotides, the CDR3 is TGTGCCAGCAGCTTAGGGGGGACAGGGAACTACGAGCAGTACTTC. The chain recombines TRBV11-2 with TRBJ2-7; 9 bases match TRBD1. V dropped 1 base and J dropped 3; count of bases not matched to a gene: 4. CDR1 SGHAT and CDR2 FQNNGV come from the germline V gene. The CDR3 length is 15 residues.

The V call is TRBV19, the J call TRBJ1-2; 7 bases match TRBD1. This CDR3 is 11 amino acids long. Losses at the gene ends were 5 bases for V and 8 bases for J; bases not matched to a gene: 2. CDR1 LNHDA and CDR2 SQIVND come from the germline V gene (reference sequence). The DNA for the CDR3 is TGTGCCAGTAGTCGACAGGGAGGCTACACCTTC. It translates to CASSRQGGYTF.

This chain links TRBV9 with TRBJ2-3, with no clear D. The CDR3 consists of 15 residues. Trimming pared 4 bases from V and 2 bases from J, leaving 14 bases between. Germline values: CDR1 SGDLS, CDR2 YYNGEE. CDR3 coding DNA: TGTGCCAGCAGCTTCCGGGTAGGTTACACAGATACGCAGTATTTT. Protein sequence: CASSFRVGYTDTQYF.

This clone was seen once. V is TRBV5-1 and J is TRBJ2-1; 13 bases agree with TRBD2. The V segment lost 4 bases and the J segment 2 bases; nucleotides outside the gene matches: 3. From germline, CDR1 is SGHRS and CDR2 YFSETQ. The CDR3 is 16 amino acids. The CDR3 DNA reads TGCGCCAGCAGCGGCGGGACTAGCGGGACCTACAATGAGCAGTTCTTC. Translated, it gives CASSGGTSGTYNEQFF.

Comment on this clone: The same CDR3 is also encoded by other DNA sequences in this sample. This sequence joins TRBV29-1 and TRBJ2-3, with TRBD2 matching 9 bases. Trimming cost V 4 bases and J 1 base; bases outside gene matches: 24. The V gene's germline CDR1 is SQVTM and CDR2 ANQGSEA. The CDR3 is 21 amino acids. The CDR3 nucleotides read TGCAGCGTTGGTCTGCGCCCTATGGCGGGGGGGAACTACCTCCGCACAGATACGCAGTATTTT. Protein product: CSVGLRPMAGGNYLRTDTQYF.

The J gene is TRBJ2-7, the V gene TRBV28; 7 bases are a match to TRBD1. Germline trimming cut 6 bases from V and 0 bases from J; bases unmatched to any gene: 8. CDR3 size: 15 residues. From germline, CDR1 is MDHEN and CDR2 SYDVKM. The CDR3 loop is CASRPRQGSSYEQYF. The CDR3 coding sequence is TGTGCCAGCAGGCCCCGACAGGGATCCTCCTACGAGCAGTACTTC. Combining the CDR3 with reference TRBV28 and TRBJ2-7 gives the whole variable domain DVKVTQSSRYLVKRTGEKVFLECVQDMDHENMFWYRQDPGLGLRLIYFSYDVKMKEKGDIPEGYSVSREKKERFSLILESASTNQTSMYLCASRPRQGSSYEQYFGPGTRLTVT.